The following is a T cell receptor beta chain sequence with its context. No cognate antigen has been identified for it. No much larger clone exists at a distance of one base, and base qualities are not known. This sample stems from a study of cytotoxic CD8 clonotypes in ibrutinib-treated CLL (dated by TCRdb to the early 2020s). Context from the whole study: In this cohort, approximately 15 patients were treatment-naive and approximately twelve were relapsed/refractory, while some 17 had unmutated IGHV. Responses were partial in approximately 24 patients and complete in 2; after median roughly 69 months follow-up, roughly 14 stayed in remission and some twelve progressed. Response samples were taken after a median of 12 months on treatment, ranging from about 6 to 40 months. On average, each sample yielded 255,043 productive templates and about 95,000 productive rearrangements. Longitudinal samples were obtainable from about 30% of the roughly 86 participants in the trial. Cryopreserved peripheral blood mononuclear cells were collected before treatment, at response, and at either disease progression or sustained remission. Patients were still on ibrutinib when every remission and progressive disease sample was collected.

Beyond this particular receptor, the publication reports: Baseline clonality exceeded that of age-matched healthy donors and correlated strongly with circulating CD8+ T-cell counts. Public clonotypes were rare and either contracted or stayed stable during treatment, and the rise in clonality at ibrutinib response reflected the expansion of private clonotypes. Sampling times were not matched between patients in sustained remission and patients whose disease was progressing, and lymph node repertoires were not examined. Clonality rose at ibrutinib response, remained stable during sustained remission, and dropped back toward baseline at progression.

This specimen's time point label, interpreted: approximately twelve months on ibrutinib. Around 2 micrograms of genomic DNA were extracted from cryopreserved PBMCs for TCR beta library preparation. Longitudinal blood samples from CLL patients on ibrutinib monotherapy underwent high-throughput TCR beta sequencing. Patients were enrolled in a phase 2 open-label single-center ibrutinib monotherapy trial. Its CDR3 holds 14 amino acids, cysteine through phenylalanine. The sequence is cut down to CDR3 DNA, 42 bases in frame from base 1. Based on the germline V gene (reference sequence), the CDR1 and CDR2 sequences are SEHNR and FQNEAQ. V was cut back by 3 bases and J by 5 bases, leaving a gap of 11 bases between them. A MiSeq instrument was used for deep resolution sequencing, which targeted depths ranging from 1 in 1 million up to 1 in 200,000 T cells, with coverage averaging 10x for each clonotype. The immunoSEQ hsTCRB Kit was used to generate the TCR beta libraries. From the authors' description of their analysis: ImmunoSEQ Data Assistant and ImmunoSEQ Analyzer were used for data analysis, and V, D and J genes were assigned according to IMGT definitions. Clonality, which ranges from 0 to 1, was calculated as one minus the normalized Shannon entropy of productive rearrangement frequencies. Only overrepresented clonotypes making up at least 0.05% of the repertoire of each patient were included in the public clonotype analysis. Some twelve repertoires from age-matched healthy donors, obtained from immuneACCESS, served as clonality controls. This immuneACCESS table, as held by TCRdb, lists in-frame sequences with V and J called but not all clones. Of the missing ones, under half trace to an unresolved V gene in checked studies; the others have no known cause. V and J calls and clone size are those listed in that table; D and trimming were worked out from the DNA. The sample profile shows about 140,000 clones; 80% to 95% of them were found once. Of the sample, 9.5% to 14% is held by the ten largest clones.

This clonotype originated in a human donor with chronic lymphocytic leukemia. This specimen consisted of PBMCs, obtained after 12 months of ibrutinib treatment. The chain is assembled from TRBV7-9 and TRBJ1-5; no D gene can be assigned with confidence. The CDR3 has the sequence CASSFGGSYQPQHF. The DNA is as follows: TGTGCCAGCAGCTTTGGAGGGAGCTATCAGCCCCAGCATTTT.